This TCR beta chain was observed in a study of blood T cell repertoires in COVID-19. At the level of the study: Collection of acute and convalescent COVID-19 samples took place in the United States, Italy and Spain. From T cells, B-cell-depleted T cells, or PBMCs came the material, which was cDNA or gDNA.

In the authors' methods: Amplification of reference gene primers provided the estimated nucleated cell counts. Clones were read by immunoSEQ multiplex PCR, and TCRdb kept only the in-frame ones, dropping some. D and trimming were read from the DNA, whereas the V and J calls and clone size are those reported in that table. Counted here are about 220,000 clones, 80% occurring once; the ten biggest clones make up about 13%. Trimming removed 3 bases from V and 3 bases from J; junction bases left unmatched: 5. The length of the CDR3 is 14 residues. Germline CDR1 and CDR2: SGHAT and FQDESV (reference sequence).

This receptor was obtained from a human donor in a cohort sampled during active COVID-19. This sequence joins TRBV11-1 and TRBJ2-7; 7 bases line up with TRBD1. Material for sequencing was peripheral blood. The CDR3: CASSFTGVYYEQYF. The CDR3 DNA follows: TGTGCCAGCAGCTTCACAGGGGTGTACTACGAGCAGTACTTC.